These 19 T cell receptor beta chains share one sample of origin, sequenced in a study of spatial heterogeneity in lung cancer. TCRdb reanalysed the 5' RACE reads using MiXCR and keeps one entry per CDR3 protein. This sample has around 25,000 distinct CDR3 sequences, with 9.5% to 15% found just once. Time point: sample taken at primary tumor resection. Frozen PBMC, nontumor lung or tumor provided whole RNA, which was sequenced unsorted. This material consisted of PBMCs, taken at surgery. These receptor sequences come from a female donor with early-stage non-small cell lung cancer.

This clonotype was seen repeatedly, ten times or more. The CDR3 region has the DNA TGCAGTGCTAGAGGCGCACCATACTCCTACAATGAGCAGTTCTTC. Its protein product is CSARGAPYSYNEQFF. This chain links TRBV20-1 with TRBJ2-1; D is uncertain. The CDR3 runs to 15 residues. Germline V CDR1 and CDR2: DFQATT, SNEGSKA (reference sequence). V was shortened by 1 base and J by 0 bases, with 10 bases between the two germline ends.

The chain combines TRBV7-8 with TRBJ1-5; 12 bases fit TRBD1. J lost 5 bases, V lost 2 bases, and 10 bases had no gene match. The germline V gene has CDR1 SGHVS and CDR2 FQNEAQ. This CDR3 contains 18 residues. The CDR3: CASSLRGQGASGDQPQHF. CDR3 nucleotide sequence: TGTGCCAGCAGCTTACGGGGACAGGGGGCGTCCGGAGATCAGCCCCAGCATTTT.

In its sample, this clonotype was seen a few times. The CDR3 protein is CASSPPLGTQYF. CDR3 nucleotides: TGTGCCAGCAGCCCGCCATTAGGGACCCAGTACTTC. The chain recombines TRBV7-8 with TRBJ2-5; D is ambiguous. CDR3 length: 12 amino acids. The germline V and J ends were trimmed by 5 bases and 7 bases, with 11 bases remaining between them. Germline V gives CDR1 SGHVS, CDR2 FQNEAQ.

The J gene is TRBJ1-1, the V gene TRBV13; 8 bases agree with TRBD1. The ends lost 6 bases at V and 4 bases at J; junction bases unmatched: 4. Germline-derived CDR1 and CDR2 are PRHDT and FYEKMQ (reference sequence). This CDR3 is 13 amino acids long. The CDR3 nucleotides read TGTGCCAGCAGTACGGACAGGGCCACTGAAGCTTTCTTT. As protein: CASSTDRATEAFF.

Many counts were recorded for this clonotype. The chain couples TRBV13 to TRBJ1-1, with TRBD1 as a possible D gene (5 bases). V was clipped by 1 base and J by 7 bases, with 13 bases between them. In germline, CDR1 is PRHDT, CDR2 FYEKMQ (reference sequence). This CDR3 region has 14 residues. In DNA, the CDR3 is TGTGCCAGCAGCTTAGAGGGGCGGGTCAGTGAAGCTTTCTTT. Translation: CASSLEGRVSEAFF.

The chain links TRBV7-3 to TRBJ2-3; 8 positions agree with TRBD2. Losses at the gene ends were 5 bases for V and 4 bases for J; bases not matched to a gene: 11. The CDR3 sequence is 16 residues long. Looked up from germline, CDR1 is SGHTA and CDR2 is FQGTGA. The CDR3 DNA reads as TGTGCCAGCAGCCCTACTCCGGGAGGGCCCCCAGATACGCAGTATTTT. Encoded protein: CASSPTPGGPPDTQYF.

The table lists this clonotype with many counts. Written as DNA, the CDR3 is TGTGCCAGCTCACCTTCGGGACGCTCAAATCAGCCCCAGCATTTT. This encodes CASSPSGRSNQPQHF. The rearrangement links TRBV18 to TRBJ1-5, with D tentatively TRBD1 (5 bases). Deletions cut 3 bases from V and 4 bases from J, with 13 bases between. Germline V gene data show CDR1 as KGHSH and CDR2 as LQKENI. There are 15 residues in the CDR3.

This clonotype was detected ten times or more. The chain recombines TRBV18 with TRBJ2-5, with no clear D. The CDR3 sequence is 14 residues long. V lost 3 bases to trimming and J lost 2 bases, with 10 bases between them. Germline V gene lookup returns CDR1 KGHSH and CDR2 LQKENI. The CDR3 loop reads CASSPNLDQETQYF. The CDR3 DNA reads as TGTGCCAGCTCACCTAATCTAGATCAAGAGACCCAGTACTTC.

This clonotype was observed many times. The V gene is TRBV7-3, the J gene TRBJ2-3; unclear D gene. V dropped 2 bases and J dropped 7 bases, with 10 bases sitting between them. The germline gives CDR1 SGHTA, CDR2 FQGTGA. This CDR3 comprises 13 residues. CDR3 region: CASSLDSMYTQYF. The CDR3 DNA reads TGTGCCAGCAGCTTAGATTCGATGTATACGCAGTATTTT.

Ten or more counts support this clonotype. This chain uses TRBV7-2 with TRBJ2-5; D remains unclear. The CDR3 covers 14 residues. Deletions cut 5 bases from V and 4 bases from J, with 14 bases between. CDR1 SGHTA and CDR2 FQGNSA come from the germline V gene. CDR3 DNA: TGTGCCAGCAGCCCACCGGGTCGGGCAGAGACCCAGTACTTC. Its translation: CASSPPGRAETQYF.

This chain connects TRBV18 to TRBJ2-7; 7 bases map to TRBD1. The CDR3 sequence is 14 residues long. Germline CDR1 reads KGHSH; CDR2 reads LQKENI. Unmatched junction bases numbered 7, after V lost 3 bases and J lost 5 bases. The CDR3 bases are TGTGCCAGCTCACCCCGACAGGGTATGGACGAGCAGTACGTC. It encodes CASSPRQGMDEQYV.

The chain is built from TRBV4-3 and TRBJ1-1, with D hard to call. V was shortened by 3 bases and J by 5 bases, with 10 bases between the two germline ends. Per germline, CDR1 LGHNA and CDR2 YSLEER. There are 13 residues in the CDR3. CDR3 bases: TGCGCCAGCAGCCATAGGGAGAGAACTGAAGCTTTCTTT. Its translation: CASSHRERTEAFF.

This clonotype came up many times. In DNA form, the CDR3 reads TGTGCCAGCAGCTCCGGGACAGGGCTTGCCGGGGAGCTGTTTTTT. It codes for CASSSGTGLAGELFF. This sequence joins TRBV7-2 and TRBJ2-2; 9 bases line up with TRBD1. The CDR3 runs to 15 residues. Trimming cost V 4 bases and J 6 bases; bases outside gene matches: 6. Germline CDR1 and CDR2: SGHTA and FQGNSA.

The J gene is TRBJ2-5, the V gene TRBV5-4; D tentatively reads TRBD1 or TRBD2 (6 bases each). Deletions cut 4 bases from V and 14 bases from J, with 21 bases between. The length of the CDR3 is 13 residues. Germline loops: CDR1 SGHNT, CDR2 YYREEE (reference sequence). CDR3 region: CASSGGTKPTPYF. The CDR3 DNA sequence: TGTGCCAGCAGCGGAGGGACAAAACCTACCCCCTACTTC.

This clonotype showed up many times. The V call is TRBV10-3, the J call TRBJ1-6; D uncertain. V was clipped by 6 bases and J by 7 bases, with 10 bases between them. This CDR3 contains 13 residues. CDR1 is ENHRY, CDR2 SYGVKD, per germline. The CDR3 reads CAIRAEVNSPLHF. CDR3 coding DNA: TGTGCCATCAGAGCAGAAGTAAATTCACCCCTCCACTTT.

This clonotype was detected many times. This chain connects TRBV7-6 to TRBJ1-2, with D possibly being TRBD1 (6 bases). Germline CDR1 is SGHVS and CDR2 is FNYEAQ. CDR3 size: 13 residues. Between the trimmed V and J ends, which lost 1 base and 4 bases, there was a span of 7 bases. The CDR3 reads CASSLGTAYGYTF. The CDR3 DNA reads TGTGCCAGCAGCTTAGGGACAGCCTATGGCTACACCTTC. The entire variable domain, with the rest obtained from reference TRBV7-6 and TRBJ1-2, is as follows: GAGVSQSPRYKVTKRGQDVALRCDPISGHVSLYWYRQALGQGPEFLTYFNYEAQQDKSGLPNDRFSAERPEGSISTLTIQRTEQRDSAMYRCASSLGTAYGYTFGSGTRLTVV.

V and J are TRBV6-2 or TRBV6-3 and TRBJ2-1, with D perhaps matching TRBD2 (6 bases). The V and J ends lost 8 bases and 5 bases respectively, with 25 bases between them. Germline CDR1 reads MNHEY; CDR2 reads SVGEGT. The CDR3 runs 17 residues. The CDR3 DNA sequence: TGTGCCAGCTCCGAAGGCCCCGGGAGAACAAACGACAATGAGCAGTTCTTC. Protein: CASSEGPGRTNDNEQFF.

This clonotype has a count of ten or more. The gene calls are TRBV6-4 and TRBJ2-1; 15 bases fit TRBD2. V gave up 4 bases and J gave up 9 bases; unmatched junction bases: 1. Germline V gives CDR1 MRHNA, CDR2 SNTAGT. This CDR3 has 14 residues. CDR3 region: CASSGTSGGAEQFF. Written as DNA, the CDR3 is TGTGCCAGCAGTGGGACTAGCGGGGGGGCTGAGCAGTTCTTC.

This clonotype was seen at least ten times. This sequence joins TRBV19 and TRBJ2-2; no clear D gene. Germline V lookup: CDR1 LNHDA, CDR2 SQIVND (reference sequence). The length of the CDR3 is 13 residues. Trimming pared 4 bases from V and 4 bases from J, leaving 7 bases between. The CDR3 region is CASSKIVTGELFF. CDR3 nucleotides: TGTGCCAGTAGTAAGATAGTCACCGGGGAGCTGTTTTTT.